This T cell receptor beta chain emerged from a study of T cell responses to AZD1222 COVID-19 vaccine. The V gene's germline CDR1 is LNHDA and CDR2 SQIVND (reference sequence). The CDR3 consists of 15 residues. The ends were cut back, 2 bases at V and 1 base at J, with 9 bases in the middle. Clones were read by immunoSEQ multiplex PCR, and TCRdb kept only the in-frame ones, dropping some. The top ten clones hold more than 1.5% of a sample with 130,000 to 150,000 clones, more than 80% of them seen once. With respect to this clone: The antigen is unknown.

Study results and caveats: The donor cohort was predominantly white British with a female majority, and clonal diversity may have been underestimated. Researchers report vaccine-associated CD4 TCRs spanning spike, with dominance at 160-218 and 743-854. Rises in breadth and depth of Spike-specific TCRs came after two AZD1222 doses.

The sequence derives from an adult in good health. This specimen was peripheral blood, taken on day 0 of AZD1222 vaccination. The rearrangement uses TRBV19 and TRBJ1-5; D ambiguous. The chain's CDR3 is CASSITVASNQPQHF. The CDR3 DNA sequence: TGTGCCAGTAGTATAACAGTAGCCAGCAATCAGCCCCAGCATTTT.